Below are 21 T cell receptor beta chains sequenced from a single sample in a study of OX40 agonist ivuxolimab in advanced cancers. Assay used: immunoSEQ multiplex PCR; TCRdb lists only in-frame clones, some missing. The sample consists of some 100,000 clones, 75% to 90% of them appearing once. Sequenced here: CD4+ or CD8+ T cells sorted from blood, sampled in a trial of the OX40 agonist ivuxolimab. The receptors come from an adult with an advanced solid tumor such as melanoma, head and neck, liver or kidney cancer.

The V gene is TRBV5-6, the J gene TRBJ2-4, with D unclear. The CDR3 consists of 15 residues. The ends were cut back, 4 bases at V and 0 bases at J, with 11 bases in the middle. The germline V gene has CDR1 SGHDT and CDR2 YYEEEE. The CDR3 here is CASSPSFGAKNIQYF. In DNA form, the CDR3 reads TGTGCCAGCAGCCCCAGTTTCGGAGCCAAAAACATTCAGTACTTC.

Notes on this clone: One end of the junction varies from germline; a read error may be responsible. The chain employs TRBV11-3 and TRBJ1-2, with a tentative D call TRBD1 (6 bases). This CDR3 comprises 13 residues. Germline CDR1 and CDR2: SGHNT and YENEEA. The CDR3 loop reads CASSLGYGGQLAF. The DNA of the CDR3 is TGTGCCAGCAGCTTAGGATATGGAGGACAGCTCGCCTTC.

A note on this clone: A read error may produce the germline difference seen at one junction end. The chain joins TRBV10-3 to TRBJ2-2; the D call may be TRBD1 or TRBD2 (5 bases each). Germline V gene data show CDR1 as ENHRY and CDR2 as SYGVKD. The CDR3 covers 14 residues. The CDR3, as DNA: TGTGCGATCACGGCAGGGAGTAACACCGGGGAGCTGTTTTTT. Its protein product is CAITAGSNTGELFF.

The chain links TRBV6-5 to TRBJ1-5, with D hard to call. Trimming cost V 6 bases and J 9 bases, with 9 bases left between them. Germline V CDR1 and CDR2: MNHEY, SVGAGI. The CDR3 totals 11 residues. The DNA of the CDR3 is TGTGCCAGCAGCCCCCGGGGGCCCCAGCATTTT. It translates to CASSPRGPQHF.

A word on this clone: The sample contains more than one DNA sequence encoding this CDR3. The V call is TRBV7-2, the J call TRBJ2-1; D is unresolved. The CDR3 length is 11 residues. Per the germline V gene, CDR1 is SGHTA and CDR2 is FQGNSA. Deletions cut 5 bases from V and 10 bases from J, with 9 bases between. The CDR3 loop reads CASSPLYEQFF. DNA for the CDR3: TGTGCCAGCAGCCCCCTATACGAGCAGTTCTTC.

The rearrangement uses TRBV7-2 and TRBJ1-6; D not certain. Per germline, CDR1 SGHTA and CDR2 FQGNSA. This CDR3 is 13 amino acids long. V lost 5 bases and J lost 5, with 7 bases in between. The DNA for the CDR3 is TGTGCCAGCAGCCCCCATAATAATTCACCCCTCCACTTT. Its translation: CASSPHNNSPLHF.

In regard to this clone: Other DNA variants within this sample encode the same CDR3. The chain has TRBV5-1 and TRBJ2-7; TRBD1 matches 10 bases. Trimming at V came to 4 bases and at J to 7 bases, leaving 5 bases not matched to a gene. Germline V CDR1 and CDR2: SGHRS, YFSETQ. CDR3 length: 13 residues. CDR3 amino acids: CASSATGGFEQYF. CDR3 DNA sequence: TGCGCCAGCAGCGCGACAGGGGGCTTTGAGCAGTACTTC.

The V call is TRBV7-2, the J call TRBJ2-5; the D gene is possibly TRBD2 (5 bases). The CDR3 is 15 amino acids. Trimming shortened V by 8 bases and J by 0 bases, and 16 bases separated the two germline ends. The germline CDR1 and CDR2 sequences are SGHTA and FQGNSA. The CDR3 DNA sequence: TGTGCCAGCCGCAGCGGCGGGTCTTACCAAGAGACCCAGTACTTC. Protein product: CASRSGGSYQETQYF.

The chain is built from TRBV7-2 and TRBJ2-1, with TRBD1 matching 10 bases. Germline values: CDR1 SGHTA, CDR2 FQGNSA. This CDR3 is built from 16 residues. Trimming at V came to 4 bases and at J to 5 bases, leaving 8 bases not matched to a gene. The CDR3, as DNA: TGTGCCAGCAGCTCGCGGGCGGGACAGGGGCACAATGAGCAGTTCTTC. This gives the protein CASSSRAGQGHNEQFF.

The CDR3 bases are TGTGCCAGCAGCTCTACTGGGACTAGCGGGAGGGCTAGTACGCAGTATTTT. It translates to CASSSTGTSGRASTQYF. This sequence joins TRBV7-9 and TRBJ2-3; 16 bases are a match to TRBD2. This CDR3 is built from 17 residues. CDR1 and CDR2 (germline): SEHNR, FQNEAQ (reference sequence). With V trimmed by 4 bases and J by 8 bases, 9 bases remained unmatched.

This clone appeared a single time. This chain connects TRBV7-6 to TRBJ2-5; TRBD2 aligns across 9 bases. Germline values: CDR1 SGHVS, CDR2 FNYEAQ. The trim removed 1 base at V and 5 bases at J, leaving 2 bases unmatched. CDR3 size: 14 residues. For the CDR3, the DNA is TGTGCCAGCAGCTTAGGAAGCGGGAGGGAGACCCAGTACTTC. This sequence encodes CASSLGSGRETQYF.

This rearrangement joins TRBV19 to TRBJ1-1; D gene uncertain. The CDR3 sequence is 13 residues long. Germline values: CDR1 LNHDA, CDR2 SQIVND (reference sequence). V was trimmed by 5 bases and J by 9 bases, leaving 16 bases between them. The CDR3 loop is CASSLDANGKAFF. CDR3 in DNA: TGTGCCAGTAGTCTCGACGCGAACGGAAAAGCTTTCTTT.

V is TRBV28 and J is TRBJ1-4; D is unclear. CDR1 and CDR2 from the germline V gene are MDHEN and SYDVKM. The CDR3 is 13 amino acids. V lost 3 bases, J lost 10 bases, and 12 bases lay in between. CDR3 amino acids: CASSFERVGKLFF. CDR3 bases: TGTGCCAGCAGTTTTGAAAGGGTTGGAAAACTGTTTTTT.

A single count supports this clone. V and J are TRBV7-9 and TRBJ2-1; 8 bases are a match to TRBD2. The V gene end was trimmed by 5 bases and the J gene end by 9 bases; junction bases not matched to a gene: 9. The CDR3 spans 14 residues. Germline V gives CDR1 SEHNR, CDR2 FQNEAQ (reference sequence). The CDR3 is CASSPQAGVGEQFF. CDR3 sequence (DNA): TGTGCCAGCAGCCCCCAAGCGGGAGTGGGTGAGCAGTTCTTC.

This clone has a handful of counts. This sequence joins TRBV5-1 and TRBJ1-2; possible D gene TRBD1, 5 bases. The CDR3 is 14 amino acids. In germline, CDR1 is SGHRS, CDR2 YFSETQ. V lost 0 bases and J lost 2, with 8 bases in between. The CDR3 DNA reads TGCGCCAGCAGCTTGGGGCAGGGAAACTATGGCTACACCTTC. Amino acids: CASSLGQGNYGYTF.

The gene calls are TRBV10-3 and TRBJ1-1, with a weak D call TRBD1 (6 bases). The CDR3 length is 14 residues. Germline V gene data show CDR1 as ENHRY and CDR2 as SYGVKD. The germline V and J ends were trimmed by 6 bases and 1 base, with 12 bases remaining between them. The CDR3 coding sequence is TGTGCCATCAGGTCCGGACAGACGAACACTGAAGCTTTCTTT. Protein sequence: CAIRSGQTNTEAFF.

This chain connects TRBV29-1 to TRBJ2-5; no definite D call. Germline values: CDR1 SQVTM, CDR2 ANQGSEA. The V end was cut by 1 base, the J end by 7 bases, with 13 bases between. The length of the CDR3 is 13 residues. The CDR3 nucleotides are TGCAGCGTTGAAGGAGACGCCCCAGGGACCCAGTACTTC. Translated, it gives CSVEGDAPGTQYF.

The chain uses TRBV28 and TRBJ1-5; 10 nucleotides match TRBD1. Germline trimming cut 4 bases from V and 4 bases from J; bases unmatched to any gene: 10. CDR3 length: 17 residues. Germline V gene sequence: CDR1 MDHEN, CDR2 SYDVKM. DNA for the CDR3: TGTGCCAGCAGTTCACACGGACAGGGGGTATCAAATCAGCCCCAGCATTTT. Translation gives CASSSHGQGVSNQPQHF.

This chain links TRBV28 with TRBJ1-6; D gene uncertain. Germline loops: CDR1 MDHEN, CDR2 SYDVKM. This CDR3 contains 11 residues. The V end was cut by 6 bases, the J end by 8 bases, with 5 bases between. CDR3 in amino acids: CASRGDSPLHF. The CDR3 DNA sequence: TGTGCCAGCAGGGGAGATTCACCCCTCCACTTT.

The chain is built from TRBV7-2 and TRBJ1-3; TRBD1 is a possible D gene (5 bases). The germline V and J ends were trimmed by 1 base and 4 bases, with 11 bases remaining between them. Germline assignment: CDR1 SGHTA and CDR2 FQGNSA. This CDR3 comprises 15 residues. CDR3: CASSLEAGSGNTIYF. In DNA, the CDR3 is TGTGCCAGCAGCTTAGAAGCAGGGTCCGGAAACACCATATATTTT.

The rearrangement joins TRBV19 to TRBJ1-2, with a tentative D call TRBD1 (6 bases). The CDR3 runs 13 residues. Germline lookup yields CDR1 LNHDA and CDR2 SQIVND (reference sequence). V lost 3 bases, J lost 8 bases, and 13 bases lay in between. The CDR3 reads CASSMSGVRGYTF. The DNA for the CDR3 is TGTGCCAGTAGTATGTCAGGGGTACGCGGCTACACCTTC.